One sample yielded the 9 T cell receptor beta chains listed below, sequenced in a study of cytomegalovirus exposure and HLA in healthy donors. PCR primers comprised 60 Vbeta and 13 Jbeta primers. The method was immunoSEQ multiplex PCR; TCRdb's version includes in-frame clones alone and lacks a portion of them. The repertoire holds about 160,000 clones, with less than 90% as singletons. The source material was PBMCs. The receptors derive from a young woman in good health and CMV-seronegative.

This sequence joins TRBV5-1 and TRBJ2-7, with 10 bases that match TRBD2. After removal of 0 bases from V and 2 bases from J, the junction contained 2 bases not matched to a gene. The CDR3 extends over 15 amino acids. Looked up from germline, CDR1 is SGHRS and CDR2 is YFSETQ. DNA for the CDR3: TGCGCCAGCAGCTTGGTTCTAGCGGGGGCCTACGAGCAGTACTTC. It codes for CASSLVLAGAYEQYF.

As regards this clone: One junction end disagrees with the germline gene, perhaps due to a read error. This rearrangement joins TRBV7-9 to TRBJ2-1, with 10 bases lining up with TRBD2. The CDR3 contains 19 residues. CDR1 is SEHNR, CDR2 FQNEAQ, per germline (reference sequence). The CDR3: CSSSLPGSGGPSSYNEQFF. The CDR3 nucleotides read TGTTCCAGCAGCTTACCGGGTAGCGGGGGGCCTAGCTCCTACAATGAGCAGTTCTTC.

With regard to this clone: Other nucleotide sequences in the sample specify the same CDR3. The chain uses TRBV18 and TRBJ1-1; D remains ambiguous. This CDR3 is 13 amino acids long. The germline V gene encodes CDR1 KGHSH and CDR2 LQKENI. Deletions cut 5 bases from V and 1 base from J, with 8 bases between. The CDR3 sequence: CASSSGENTEAFF. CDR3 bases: TGTGCCAGCTCATCGGGAGAGAACACTGAAGCTTTCTTT.

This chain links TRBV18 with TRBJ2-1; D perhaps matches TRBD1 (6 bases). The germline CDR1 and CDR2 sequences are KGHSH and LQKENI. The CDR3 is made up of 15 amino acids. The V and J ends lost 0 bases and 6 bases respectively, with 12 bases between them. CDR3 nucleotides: TGTGCCAGCTCACCACCAGGGGGAGTGAGCAATGAGCAGTTCTTC. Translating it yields CASSPPGGVSNEQFF.

CDR3 sequence reads: CASSITLNTEAFF. CDR3 in DNA: TGTGCCAGCAGTATTACACTGAACACTGAAGCTTTCTTT. The gene calls are TRBV27 and TRBJ1-1; D call uncertain. In germline, CDR1 is MNHEY, CDR2 SMNVEV (reference sequence). With 5 bases removed from V and 0 bases from J, the gap between germline ends came to 7 bases. This CDR3 has 13 amino acids.

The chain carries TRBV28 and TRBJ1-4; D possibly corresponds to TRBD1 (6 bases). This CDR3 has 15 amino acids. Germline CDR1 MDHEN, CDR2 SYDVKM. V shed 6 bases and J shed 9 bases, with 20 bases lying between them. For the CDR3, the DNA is TGTGCCAGCAGACTAGATGGGGAGGGGGGGAAAAAACTGTTTTTT. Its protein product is CASRLDGEGGKKLFF.

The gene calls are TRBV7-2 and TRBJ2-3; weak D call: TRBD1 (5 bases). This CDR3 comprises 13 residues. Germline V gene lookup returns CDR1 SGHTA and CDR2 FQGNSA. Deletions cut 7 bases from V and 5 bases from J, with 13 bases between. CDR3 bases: TGTGCCAGCACAAGTTGGGGCAGAGATACGCAGTATTTT. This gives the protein CASTSWGRDTQYF.

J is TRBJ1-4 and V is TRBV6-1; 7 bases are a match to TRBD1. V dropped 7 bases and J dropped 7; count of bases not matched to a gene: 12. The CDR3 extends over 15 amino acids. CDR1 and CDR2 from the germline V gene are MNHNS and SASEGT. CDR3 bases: TGTGCCAGCACCGCATGGTCGGGACAGAGTGAAAAACTGTTTTTT. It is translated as CASTAWSGQSEKLFF.

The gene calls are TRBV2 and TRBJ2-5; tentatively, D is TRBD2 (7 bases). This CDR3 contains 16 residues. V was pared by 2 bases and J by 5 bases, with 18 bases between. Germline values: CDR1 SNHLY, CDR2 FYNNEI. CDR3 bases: TGTGCCAGCAGTGAAATGGGGGGGCCGGAAATCGAGACCCAGTACTTC. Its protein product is CASSEMGGPEIETQYF.